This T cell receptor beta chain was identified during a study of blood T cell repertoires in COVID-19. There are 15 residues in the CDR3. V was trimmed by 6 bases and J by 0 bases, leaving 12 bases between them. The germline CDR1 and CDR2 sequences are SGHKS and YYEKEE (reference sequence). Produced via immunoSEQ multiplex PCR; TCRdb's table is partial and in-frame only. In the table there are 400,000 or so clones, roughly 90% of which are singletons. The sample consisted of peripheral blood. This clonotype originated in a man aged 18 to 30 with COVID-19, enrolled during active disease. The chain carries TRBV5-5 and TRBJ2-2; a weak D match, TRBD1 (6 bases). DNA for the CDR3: TGTGCCAGCACGCTCAGGGGTGCGAACACCGGGGAGCTGTTTTTT. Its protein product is CASTLRGANTGELFF.